This T cell receptor beta chain came from a study of a mutant IDH1 vaccine in newly diagnosed glioma. The CDR3 covers 14 residues. V lost 1 base and J lost 1, with 8 bases in between. Per the germline V gene, CDR1 is SGHTS and CDR2 is YDEGEE. Indicated time point: week 35, safety follow-up. In every dose of vaccine, 300 ug of mutant IDH1 20-mer peptide was given alongside topical imiquimod. Assay: immunoSEQ multiplex PCR; the TCRdb copy retains only in-frame clones and omits some. The data contain tens of thousands of clones, about four fifths of them singletons. In regard to this clone: The antigen remains undetermined.

This receptor was taken from a woman aged 18-30 years with glioma. The chain uses TRBV5-8 and TRBJ2-5; D gene ambiguous. Here the sequenced sample was PBMCs, taken from a glioma patient whose treatment included an IDH1 peptide vaccine. CDR3 in DNA: TGTGCCAGCAGCTTGTGGCCGAGCCAAGAGACCCAGTACTTC. Translated: CASSLWPSQETQYF.